This TCR beta chain is from a study of human T cells and chemical hapten exposure. In the study overall: The scalp of each patient received a weekly diphenylcyclopropenone dose for the full roughly 25-week study. Study-wide results and limits: A positive correlation with patch test score was shown by PT1 expanded TCR counts. With alopecia, donors may have immune responses unlike healthy people's.

The germline V gene encodes CDR1 SGHVS and CDR2 FQNEAQ. V was clipped by 2 bases and J by 0 bases; unmatched bases: 9. CDR3 length: 17 amino acids. Ten or more counts support this clonotype. Its antigen is not known. Time point meaning: pre-sensitization, week 0. Treatment in this sample: therapeutic diphenylcyclopropenone sensitization with weekly scalp DPC. TCRdb processed the RACE reads anew with MiXCR; each CDR3 protein has one entry. The sample consists of tens of thousands of distinct CDR3 sequences, 9.6% of them appearing once. This chain links TRBV7-8 with TRBJ1-2; 7 bases line up with TRBD1. This material consisted of whole blood, taken in connection with sensitization to the hapten diphenylcyclopropenone (DPC). The source of this sequence is a woman aged 40 to 49 with alopecia areata. Some clones in this sample may be carry-over from other donors' samples. The CDR3 spells CASSLTRQGQTNYGYTF. The CDR3 nucleotides are TGTGCCAGCAGCTTAACGAGACAGGGTCAGACTAACTATGGCTACACCTTC.